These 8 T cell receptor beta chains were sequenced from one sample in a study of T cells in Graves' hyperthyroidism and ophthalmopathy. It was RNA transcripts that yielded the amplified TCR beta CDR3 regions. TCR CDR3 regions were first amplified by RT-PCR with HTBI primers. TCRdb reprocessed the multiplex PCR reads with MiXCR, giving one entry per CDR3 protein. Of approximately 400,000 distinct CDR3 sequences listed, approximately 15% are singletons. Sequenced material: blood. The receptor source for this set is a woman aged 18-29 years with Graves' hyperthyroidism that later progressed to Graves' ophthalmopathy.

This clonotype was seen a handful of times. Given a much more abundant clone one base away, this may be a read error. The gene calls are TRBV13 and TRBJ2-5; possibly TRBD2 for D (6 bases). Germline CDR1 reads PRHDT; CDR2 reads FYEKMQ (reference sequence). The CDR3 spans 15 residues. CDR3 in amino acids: CASSFAGLGGETPYF. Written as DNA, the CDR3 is TGTGCCAGCAGCTTTGCTGGGTTGGGAGGTGAGACCCCGTACTTC.

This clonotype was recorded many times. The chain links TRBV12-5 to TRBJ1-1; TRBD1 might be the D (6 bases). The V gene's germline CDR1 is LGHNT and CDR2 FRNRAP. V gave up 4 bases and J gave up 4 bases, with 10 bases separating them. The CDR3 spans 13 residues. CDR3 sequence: CASGSQGFTEAFF. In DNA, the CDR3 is TGTGCTAGTGGTTCACAGGGCTTCACTGAAGCTTTCTTT. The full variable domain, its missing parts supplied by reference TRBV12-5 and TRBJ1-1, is DARVTQTPRHKVTEMGQEVTMRCQPILGHNTVFWYRQTMMQGLELLAYFRNRAPLDDSGMPKDRFSAEMPDATLATLKIQPSEPRDSAVYFCASGSQGFTEAFFGQGTRLTVV.

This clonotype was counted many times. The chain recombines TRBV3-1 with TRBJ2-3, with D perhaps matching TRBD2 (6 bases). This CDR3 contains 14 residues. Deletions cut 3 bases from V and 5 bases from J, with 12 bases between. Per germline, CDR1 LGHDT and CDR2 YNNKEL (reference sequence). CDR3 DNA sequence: TGTGCCAGCAGCCACGGGAGAGCCAGAGATACGCAGTATTTT. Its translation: CASSHGRARDTQYF.

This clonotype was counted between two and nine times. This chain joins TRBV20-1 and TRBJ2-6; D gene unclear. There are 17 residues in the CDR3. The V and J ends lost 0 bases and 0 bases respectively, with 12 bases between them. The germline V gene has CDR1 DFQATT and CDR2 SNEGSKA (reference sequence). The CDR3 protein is CSARDWQFRSGANVLTF. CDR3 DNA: TGCAGTGCTAGAGATTGGCAGTTCCGCTCTGGGGCCAACGTCCTGACTTTC.

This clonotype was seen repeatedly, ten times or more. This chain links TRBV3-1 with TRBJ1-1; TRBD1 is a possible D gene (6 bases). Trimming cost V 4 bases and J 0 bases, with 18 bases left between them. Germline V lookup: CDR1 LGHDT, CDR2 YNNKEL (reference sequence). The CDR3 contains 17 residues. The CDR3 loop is CASSLGGGGTLNTEAFF. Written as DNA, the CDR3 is TGTGCCAGCAGCCTTGGTGGGGGGGGCACACTGAACACTGAAGCTTTCTTT.

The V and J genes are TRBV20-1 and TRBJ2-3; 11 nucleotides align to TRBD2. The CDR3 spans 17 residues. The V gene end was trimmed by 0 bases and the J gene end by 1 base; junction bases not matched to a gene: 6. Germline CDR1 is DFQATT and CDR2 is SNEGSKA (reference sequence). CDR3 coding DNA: TGCAGTGCTAGAGATTGGATAGCGGGAGGGGGCACAGATACGCAGTATTTT. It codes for CSARDWIAGGGTDTQYF.

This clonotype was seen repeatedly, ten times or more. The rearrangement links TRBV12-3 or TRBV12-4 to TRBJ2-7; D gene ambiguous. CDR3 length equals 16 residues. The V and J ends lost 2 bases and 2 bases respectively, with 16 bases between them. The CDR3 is CASSLTTATPPYEQYF. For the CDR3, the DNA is TGTGCCAGCAGTTTAACAACCGCAACCCCGCCCTACGAGCAGTACTTC.

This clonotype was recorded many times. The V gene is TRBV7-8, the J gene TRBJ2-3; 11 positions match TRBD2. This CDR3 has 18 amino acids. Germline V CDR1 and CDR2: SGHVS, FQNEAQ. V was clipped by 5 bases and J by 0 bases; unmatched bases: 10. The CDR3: CASSPPPGLAGSTDTQYF. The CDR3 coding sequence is TGTGCCAGCAGCCCACCACCAGGACTAGCGGGTAGCACAGATACGCAGTATTTT.